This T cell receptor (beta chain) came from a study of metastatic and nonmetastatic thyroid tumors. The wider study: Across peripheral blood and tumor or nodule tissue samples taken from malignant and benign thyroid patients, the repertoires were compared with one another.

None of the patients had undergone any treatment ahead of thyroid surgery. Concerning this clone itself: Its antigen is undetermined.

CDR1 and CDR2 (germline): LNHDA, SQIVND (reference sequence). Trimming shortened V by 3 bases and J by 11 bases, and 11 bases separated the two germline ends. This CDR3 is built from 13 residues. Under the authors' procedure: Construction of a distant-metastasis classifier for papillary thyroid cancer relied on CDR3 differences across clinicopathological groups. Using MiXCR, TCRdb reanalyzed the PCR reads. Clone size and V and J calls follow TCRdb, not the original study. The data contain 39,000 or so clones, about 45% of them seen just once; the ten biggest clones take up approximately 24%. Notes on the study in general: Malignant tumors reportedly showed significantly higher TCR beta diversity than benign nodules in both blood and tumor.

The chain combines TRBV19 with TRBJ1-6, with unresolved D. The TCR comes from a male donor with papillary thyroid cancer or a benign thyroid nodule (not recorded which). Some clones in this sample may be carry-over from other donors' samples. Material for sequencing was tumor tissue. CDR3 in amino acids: CASSITPPAPLHF. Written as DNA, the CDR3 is TGTGCCAGTAGTATCACCCCGCCAGCACCCCTCCACTTT.